The source of this T cell receptor beta chain is a study of identical twins. General observations from the study: High-abundance cord blood beta clonotypes had fewer insertions; memory repertoires showed none. In drawing conclusions, the study used cross-sectional statistical analysis and did not follow the same donors.

MiXCR, run by TCRdb on the 5' RACE reads, gives a single entry per CDR3 protein. The table includes 200,000 to 250,000 distinct CDR3 sequences, under 10% detected once. CDR1 DFQATT and CDR2 SNEGSKA come from the germline V gene (reference sequence). The ends were cut back, 5 bases at V and 0 bases at J, with 20 bases in the middle. The CDR3 covers 16 residues. This clonotype was seen ten or more times. What it recognizes is unknown. This sample also appeared in a second study, on yellow fever vaccine responses in identical twins.

The sequencing sample was made of memory (CD45RO+) T cells sorted from blood. The chain recombines TRBV20-1 with TRBJ2-7; D is unclear. This receptor was obtained from a young woman in good health. The CDR3 DNA reads as TGCAGTGCTTCACCCTCTTGGATGGGCTCCTCCTACGAGCAGTACTTC. Translated: CSASPSWMGSSYEQYF.